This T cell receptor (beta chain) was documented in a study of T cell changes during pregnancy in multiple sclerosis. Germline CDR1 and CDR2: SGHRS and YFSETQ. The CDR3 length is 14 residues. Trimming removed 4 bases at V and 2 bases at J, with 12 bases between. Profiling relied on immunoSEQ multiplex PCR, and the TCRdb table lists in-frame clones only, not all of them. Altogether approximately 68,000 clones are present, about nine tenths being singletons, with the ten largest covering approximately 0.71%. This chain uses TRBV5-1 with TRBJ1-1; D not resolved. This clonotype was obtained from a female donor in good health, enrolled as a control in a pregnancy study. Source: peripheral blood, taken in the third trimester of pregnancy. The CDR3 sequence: CASSPGRSNTEAFF. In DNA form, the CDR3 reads TGCGCCAGCAGCCCCGGGAGAAGCAACACTGAAGCTTTCTTT.